Following are 27 T cell receptor beta chains from one sample sequenced in a study of cytomegalovirus exposure and HLA in healthy donors. Use of 60 Vbeta and 13 Jbeta primers characterized the PCR. Generated by immunoSEQ multiplex PCR, the TCRdb table keeps only in-frame clones and is missing some. The sample carries some 130,000 clones, over 70% recorded once. Source material: PBMCs. Source of these receptors: a man aged 40-50 years in good health and CMV-seronegative.

This sequence joins TRBV7-9 and TRBJ1-5; 8 bases line up with TRBD1. The CDR3 has 15 residues. V dropped 5 bases and J dropped 7; count of bases not matched to a gene: 10. Germline-derived CDR1 and CDR2 are SEHNR and FQNEAQ (reference sequence). The DNA of the CDR3 is TGTGCCAGCAGCAATGCGCCTGACAGGGGCCAGCCCCAGCATTTT. Protein product: CASSNAPDRGQPQHF.

V and J are TRBV7-2 and TRBJ1-5; maybe TRBD1 (5 bases). Trimming shortened V by 2 bases and J by 3 bases, and 14 bases separated the two germline ends. Germline values: CDR1 SGHTA, CDR2 FQGNSA. The CDR3 loop spans 16 amino acids. Here the CDR3 reads CASSLQATGTNQPQHF. The CDR3 nucleotides read TGTGCCAGCAGCTTACAAGCAACAGGTACCAATCAGCCCCAGCATTTT.

This clone was seen just once. CDR3 region: CASSQADRVPETQYF. The CDR3 DNA follows: TGCGCCAGCAGCCAAGCGGACAGGGTACCAGAGACCCAGTACTTC. The chain joins TRBV4-1 to TRBJ2-5, with 8 positions matching TRBD1. The CDR3 has 15 residues. Germline trimming cut 1 base from V and 4 bases from J; bases unmatched to any gene: 5. Germline assignment: CDR1 MGHRA and CDR2 YSYEKL.

The V call is TRBV5-1, the J call TRBJ2-5, with D possibly matching TRBD1 (6 bases). Trimming removed 3 bases from V and 5 bases from J, with 11 bases in between. The length of the CDR3 is 13 residues. Germline lookup yields CDR1 SGHRS and CDR2 YFSETQ. The CDR3 DNA reads TGCGCCAGCAGCTCACAGGGCAGGGAGACCCAGTACTTC. Translating gives CASSSQGRETQYF.

V is TRBV15 and J is TRBJ1-5, with 7 positions matching TRBD1. The CDR3 runs 15 residues. Germline V gene lookup returns CDR1 LNHNV and CDR2 YYDKDF (reference sequence). Losses at the gene ends were 3 bases for V and 2 bases for J; bases not matched to a gene: 4. CDR3 in amino acids: CATSSATGGNQPQHF. The CDR3 DNA sequence: TGTGCCACCAGCAGCGCCACAGGGGGCAATCAGCCCCAGCATTTT.

This clone was observed a single time. V and J are TRBV5-8 and TRBJ2-3; D is possibly TRBD1 (6 bases). Germline loops: CDR1 SGHTS, CDR2 YDEGEE. Trimming removed 7 bases from V and 0 bases from J, with 12 bases in between. The CDR3 has 14 amino acids. The CDR3 bases are TGTGCCAGCGGCCGGACAGTTAGCACAGATACGCAGTATTTT. Translated, it gives CASGRTVSTDTQYF.

This CDR3 reads CAISEAEKANIQYF. The CDR3 region has the DNA TGTGCCATCAGTGAGGCGGAGAAAGCCAACATTCAGTACTTC. The chain carries TRBV10-3 and TRBJ2-4; D is ambiguous. Trimming removed 2 bases from V and 7 bases from J, with 12 bases in between. The germline V gene encodes CDR1 ENHRY and CDR2 SYGVKD. There are 14 residues in the CDR3.

The chain carries TRBV30 and TRBJ1-1; D not resolved. V gave up 1 base and J gave up 3 bases, with 15 bases separating them. The CDR3 contains 15 residues. Looked up from germline, CDR1 is GTSNPN and CDR2 is SVGIG (reference sequence). The CDR3 here is CAWSGGVGLDTEAFF. The CDR3 DNA sequence: TGTGCCTGGAGTGGCGGGGTAGGGCTCGACACTGAAGCTTTCTTT.

The chain carries TRBV4-3 and TRBJ2-3, with 7 bases lining up with TRBD2. CDR3 size: 15 residues. The V gene's germline CDR1 is LGHNA and CDR2 YSLEER. The V gene end was trimmed by 1 base and the J gene end by 2 bases; junction bases not matched to a gene: 3. The CDR3 sequence: CASSQGAGVTDTQYF. In DNA, the CDR3 is TGCGCCAGCAGCCAAGGGGCGGGAGTCACAGATACGCAGTATTTT.

The V call is TRBV6-6, the J call TRBJ1-3; tentatively, D is TRBD1 (5 bases). V was cut by 0 bases and J by 4 bases, with 13 bases left in between. The CDR3 totals 16 residues. Germline V gives CDR1 MNHNY, CDR2 SVGAGI (reference sequence). The DNA for the CDR3 is TGTGCCAGCAGTTACTCGAGCGGGACCGGGGGAAACACCATATATTTT. Its protein product is CASSYSSGTGGNTIYF.

The chain combines TRBV15 with TRBJ2-5, with D hard to call. The ends were cut back, 5 bases at V and 2 bases at J, with 6 bases in the middle. The CDR3 has 12 residues. Germline lookup yields CDR1 LNHNV and CDR2 YYDKDF (reference sequence). The CDR3 region has the DNA TGTGCCACCAGCCCCAGGCAAGAGACCCAGTACTTC. It is translated as CATSPRQETQYF. Combining the CDR3 with reference TRBV15 and TRBJ2-5 gives the whole variable domain DAMVIQNPRYQVTQFGKPVTLSCSQTLNHNVMYWYQQKSSQAPKLLFHYYDKDFNNEADTPDNFQSRRPNTSFCFLDIRSPGLGDTAMYLCATSPRQETQYFGPGTRLLVL.

This clone was detected a few times. The chain joins TRBV6-5 to TRBJ1-2, with unresolved D. Trimming took off 6 bases at V and 0 bases at J, with 8 bases between the two ends. Germline V gene sequence: CDR1 MNHEY, CDR2 SVGAGI. This CDR3 contains 13 residues. In DNA form, the CDR3 reads TGTGCCAGCAGGGCCTCCCCTAACTATGGCTACACCTTC. Translated, it gives CASRASPNYGYTF.

This chain joins TRBV5-8 and TRBJ2-7; unclear D gene. Trimming stripped 1 base from V and 6 bases from J, with 8 bases between. Germline assignment: CDR1 SGHTS and CDR2 YDEGEE. The CDR3 has 12 residues. CDR3 DNA: TGTGCCAGCAGCTTGATCTCGTTCGAGCAGTACTTC. Translation gives CASSLISFEQYF.

Here the CDR3 DNA reads TGTGCCAGCAGGAGGTTCGGCCAGTTAGGCTACACCTTC. It specifies CASRRFGQLGYTF. V usage is TRBV7-8 and J usage is TRBJ1-2; D not resolved. V was clipped by 6 bases and J by 8 bases, with 16 bases between them. Per germline, CDR1 SGHVS and CDR2 FQNEAQ. CDR3 length: 13 amino acids.

The table lists this clone with a few counts. This sequence joins TRBV13 and TRBJ2-7, with 12 bases aligning to TRBD2. CDR3 length: 16 amino acids. With 6 bases clipped from V and 4 bases from J, the junction kept 10 bases outside the gene matches. Germline V lookup: CDR1 PRHDT, CDR2 FYEKMQ (reference sequence). The CDR3 nucleotides read TGTGCCAGCAGTCCTCCTTGGGGGACTAGCGGGTACGAGCAGTACTTC. It codes for CASSPPWGTSGYEQYF.

This clone has only a few counts. The chain carries TRBV6-5 and TRBJ1-2, with TRBD1 matching 7 bases. The CDR3 covers 14 residues. The ends lost 6 bases at V and 6 bases at J; junction bases unmatched: 10. Germline values: CDR1 MNHEY, CDR2 SVGAGI. The CDR3 loop is CASSAGQRGNGYTF. In DNA, the CDR3 is TGTGCCAGCAGCGCGGGACAGAGGGGAAATGGCTACACCTTC.

This clone was seen only a few times. The V gene is TRBV27, the J gene TRBJ2-7; 10 bases are shared with TRBD2. With V trimmed by 3 bases and J by 2 bases, 4 bases remained unmatched. CDR1 is MNHEY, CDR2 SMNVEV, per germline (reference sequence). The CDR3 runs 15 residues. CDR3 nucleotides: TGTGCCAGCAGTTTTCGTAGCGGGAGGCCCTACGAGCAGTACTTC. As protein: CASSFRSGRPYEQYF.

This sequence joins TRBV7-2 and TRBJ2-5, with 10 bases that match TRBD2. The CDR3 has 15 residues. The ends lost 6 bases at V and 5 bases at J; junction bases unmatched: 9. CDR1 SGHTA and CDR2 FQGNSA come from the germline V gene. CDR3 amino acids: CASRMGTSDGETQYF. As DNA, the CDR3 is TGTGCCAGCAGAATGGGGACTAGCGATGGGGAGACCCAGTACTTC. The variable domain in full, with the rest retrieved from reference TRBV7-2 and TRBJ2-5, is GAGVSQSPSNKVTEKGKDVELRCDPISGHTALYWYRQSLGQGLEFLIYFQGNSAPDKSGLPSDRFSAERTGGSVSTLTIQRTQQEDSAVYLCASRMGTSDGETQYFGPGTRLLVL.

The chain carries TRBV5-1 and TRBJ2-6; possibly TRBD2 for D (6 bases). This CDR3 spans 17 amino acids. Trimming took 4 bases from V and 0 from J, leaving 14 bases between them. Germline V CDR1 and CDR2: SGHRS, YFSETQ. The CDR3 reads CASSPGSVFSGANVLTF. The CDR3 region has the DNA TGCGCCAGCAGCCCCGGGAGTGTATTCTCTGGGGCCAACGTCCTGACTTTC.

This chain uses TRBV7-2 with TRBJ1-2, with 9 bases lining up with TRBD1. The CDR3 spans 17 residues. Per germline, CDR1 SGHTA and CDR2 FQGNSA. The V segment lost 0 bases and the J segment 8 bases; nucleotides outside the gene matches: 13. The CDR3 sequence: CASSLAGTGFSSGGYTF. CDR3 sequence (DNA): TGTGCCAGCAGCTTAGCCGGGACAGGGTTTTCATCGGGAGGCTACACCTTC.

The chain couples TRBV10-3 to TRBJ2-2; D may be TRBD1 (5 bases). Trimming left V 11 bases short and J 1 base short, with 11 bases between. The germline V gene encodes CDR1 ENHRY and CDR2 SYGVKD. CDR3 length: 13 residues. This CDR3 reads CAADQGNTGELFF. The CDR3 DNA sequence: TGTGCCGCGGATCAGGGGAACACCGGGGAGCTGTTTTTT.

With regard to this clone: As the CDR3 is not closed by the conserved phenylalanine or tryptophan, this likely results from a read error. The DNA is omitted, as the CDR3 cannot be located on it reliably, and the CDR3 follows TCRdb's listing. The V call is TRBV7-9, the J call TRBJ1-1. The CDR3 numbers 14 amino acids, ends counted. Germline CDR1 reads SEHNR; CDR2 reads FQNEAQ (reference sequence). The CDR3 spells CASSLDSDPGGTTL.

This clone was detected only once. This chain joins TRBV4-3 and TRBJ2-7, with a weak D call TRBD1 (6 bases). This CDR3 is 16 amino acids long. CDR1 and CDR2 from the germline V gene are LGHNA and YSLEER. With 0 bases removed from V and 1 base from J, the gap between germline ends came to 13 bases. This CDR3 is CASSQDLGQGSYEQYF. The CDR3 DNA is TGCGCCAGCAGCCAAGATTTGGGGCAGGGGTCCTACGAGCAGTACTTC.

The rearrangement links TRBV9 to TRBJ1-2; TRBD1 aligns across 7 bases. Germline CDR1 is SGDLS and CDR2 is YYNGEE. Trimming cost V 6 bases and J 7 bases; bases outside gene matches: 12. The CDR3 sequence is 14 residues long. The CDR3 loop is CASTSPGGGGGYTF. CDR3 sequence (DNA): TGTGCCAGCACAAGCCCGGGAGGGGGCGGTGGCTACACCTTC.

This clone came up a few times. The chain employs TRBV4-3 and TRBJ2-3; 14 bases align to TRBD2. CDR1 LGHNA and CDR2 YSLEER come from the germline V gene. The V segment lost 0 bases and the J segment 5 bases; nucleotides outside the gene matches: 10. This CDR3 has 19 amino acids. The CDR3 nucleotides are TGCGCCAGCAGCCAAGAGACTAGCGGGAGGGCCGGTAGTAGAGATACGCAGTATTTT. It is translated as CASSQETSGRAGSRDTQYF.

Only a few counts were recorded for this clone. The chain's CDR3 is CASSLSILSGGKDGYTF. In DNA form, the CDR3 reads TGCGCCAGCAGCTTGTCTATCTTGTCGGGGGGCAAGGATGGCTACACCTTC. The rearrangement joins TRBV5-1 to TRBJ1-2; the D gene is possibly TRBD1 (6 bases). The CDR3 is made up of 17 amino acids. V was shortened by 1 base and J by 6 bases, with 22 bases between the two germline ends. Germline values: CDR1 SGHRS, CDR2 YFSETQ.

The chain has TRBV30 and TRBJ1-1, with D uncertain. Between the trimmed V and J ends, which lost 0 bases and 0 bases, there was a span of 8 bases. The CDR3 has 14 amino acids. Germline V gives CDR1 GTSNPN, CDR2 SVGIG (reference sequence). The CDR3 DNA follows: TGTGCCTGGAGTGTCCCCGTGTTGAACACTGAAGCTTTCTTT. Amino acids: CAWSVPVLNTEAFF. Complete variable domain (other parts from reference TRBV30 and TRBJ1-1): SQTIHQWPATLVQPVGSPLSLECTVEGTSNPNLYWYRQAAGRGLQLLFYSVGIGQISSEVPQNLSASRPQDRQFILSSKKLLLSDSGFYLCAWSVPVLNTEAFFGQGTRLTVV.